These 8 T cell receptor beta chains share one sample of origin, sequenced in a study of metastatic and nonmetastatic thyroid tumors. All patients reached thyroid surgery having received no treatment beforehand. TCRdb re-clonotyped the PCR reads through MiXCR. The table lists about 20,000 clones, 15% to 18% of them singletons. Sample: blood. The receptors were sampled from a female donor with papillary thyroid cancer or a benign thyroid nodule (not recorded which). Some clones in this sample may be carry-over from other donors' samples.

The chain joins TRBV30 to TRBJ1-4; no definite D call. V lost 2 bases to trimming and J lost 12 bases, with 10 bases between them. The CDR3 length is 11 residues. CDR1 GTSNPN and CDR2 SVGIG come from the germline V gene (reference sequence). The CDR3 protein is CAWSSLGELFF. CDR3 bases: TGTGCCTGGAGTTCCCTCGGGGAACTGTTTTTT.

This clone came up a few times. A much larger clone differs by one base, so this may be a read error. The CDR3 nucleotides are TGTGCCTGGAGTTTAGCGGGAGGGACCGGGGAGCTGTTTTTT. Translated: CAWSLAGGTGELFF. The chain links TRBV30 to TRBJ2-2; 11 positions agree with TRBD2. The CDR3 covers 14 residues. J gave up 5 bases and V 2 bases, and 1 base lay outside the gene matches. Germline V gives CDR1 GTSNPN, CDR2 SVGIG (reference sequence).

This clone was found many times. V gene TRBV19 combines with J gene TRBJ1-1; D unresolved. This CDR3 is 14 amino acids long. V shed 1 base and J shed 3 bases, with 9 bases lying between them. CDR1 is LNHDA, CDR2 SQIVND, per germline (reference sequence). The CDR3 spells CASSIGGWDTEAFF. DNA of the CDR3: TGTGCCAGTAGTATAGGAGGTTGGGACACTGAAGCTTTCTTT.

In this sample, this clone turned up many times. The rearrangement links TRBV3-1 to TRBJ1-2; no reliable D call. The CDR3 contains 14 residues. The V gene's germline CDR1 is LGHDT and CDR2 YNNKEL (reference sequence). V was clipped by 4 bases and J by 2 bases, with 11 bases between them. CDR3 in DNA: TGTGCCAGCAGCCCGACAACCACAAACTATGGCTACACCTTC. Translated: CASSPTTTNYGYTF.

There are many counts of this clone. The CDR3 bases are TGCGCCAGCTCCCGACTAGCGGGGGGAGATGAGCAGTTCTTC. Its translation is CASSRLAGGDEQFF. The gene calls are TRBV5-1 and TRBJ2-1, with 13 bases identical to TRBD2. The V gene end was trimmed by 7 bases and the J gene end by 8 bases; junction bases not matched to a gene: 6. The CDR3 consists of 14 residues. Germline CDR1 reads SGHRS; CDR2 reads YFSETQ.

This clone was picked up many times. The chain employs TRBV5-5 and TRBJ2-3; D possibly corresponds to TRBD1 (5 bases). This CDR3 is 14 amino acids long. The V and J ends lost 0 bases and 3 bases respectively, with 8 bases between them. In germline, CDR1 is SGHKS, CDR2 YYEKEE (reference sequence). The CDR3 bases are TGTGCCAGCAGCTTGGTGGCAGGGACAGATACGCAGTATTTT. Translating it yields CASSLVAGTDTQYF.

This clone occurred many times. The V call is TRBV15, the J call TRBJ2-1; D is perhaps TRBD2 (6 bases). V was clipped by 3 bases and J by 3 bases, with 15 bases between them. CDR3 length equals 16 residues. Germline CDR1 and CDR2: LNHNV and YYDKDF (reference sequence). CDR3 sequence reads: CATSRGGSRGYNEQFF. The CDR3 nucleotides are TGTGCCACCAGCAGGGGCGGGTCGCGGGGCTACAATGAGCAGTTCTTC. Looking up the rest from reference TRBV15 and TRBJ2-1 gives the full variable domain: DAMVIQNPRYQVTQFGKPVTLSCSQTLNHNVMYWYQQKSSQAPKLLFHYYDKDFNNEADTPDNFQSRRPNTSFCFLDIRSPGLGDTAMYLCATSRGGSRGYNEQFFGPGTRLTVL.

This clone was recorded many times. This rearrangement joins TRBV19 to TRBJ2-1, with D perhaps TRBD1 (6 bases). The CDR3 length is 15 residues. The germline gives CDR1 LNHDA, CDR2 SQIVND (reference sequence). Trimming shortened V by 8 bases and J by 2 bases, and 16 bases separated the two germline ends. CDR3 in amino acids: CASQVTGTTYNEQFF. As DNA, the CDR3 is TGTGCCAGTCAAGTAACCGGGACAACCTACAATGAGCAGTTCTTC. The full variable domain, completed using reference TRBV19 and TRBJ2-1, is DGGITQSPKYLFRKEGQNVTLSCEQNLNHDAMYWYRQDPGQGLRLIYYSQIVNDFQKGDIAEGYSVSREKKESFPLTVTSAQKNPTAFYLCASQVTGTTYNEQFFGPGTRLTVL.